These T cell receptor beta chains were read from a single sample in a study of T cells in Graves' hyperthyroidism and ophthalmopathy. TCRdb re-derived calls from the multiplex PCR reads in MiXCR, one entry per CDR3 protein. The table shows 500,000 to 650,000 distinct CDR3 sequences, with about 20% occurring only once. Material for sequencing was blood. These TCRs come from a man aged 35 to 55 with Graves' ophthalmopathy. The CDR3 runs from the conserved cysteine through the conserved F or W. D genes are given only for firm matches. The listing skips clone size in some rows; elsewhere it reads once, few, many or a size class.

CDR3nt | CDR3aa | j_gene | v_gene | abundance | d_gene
TGTGCCAGCACGAGGGGGAATGGCGGCTACACCTTC | CASTRGNGGYTF | TRBJ1-2 | TRBV6-1 | . | .
TGTGCCAGCAGCTTAACAGGGGAAGGGAGTGGCTACACCTTC | CASSLTGEGSGYTF | TRBJ1-2 | TRBV11-2 | . | TRBD1
TGTGCCAGCATATTCCACGGTGAGCAGTTCTTC | CASIFHGEQFF | TRBJ2-1 | TRBV25-1 | . | .
TGTGCCAGCAGACCAGGGGGAGCAGAGGAAAAACTGTTTTTT | CASRPGGAEEKLFF | TRBJ1-4 | TRBV12-3/TRBV12-4 | . | TRBD1
TGTGCCAGCAGCGTAGAGGCCGGGGAGCTGTTTTTT | CASSVEAGELFF | TRBJ2-2 | TRBV9 | . | .
TGTGCCATCAGGCCAGGAGCGGTGGGCACTGAAGCTTTCTTT | CAIRPGAVGTEAFF | TRBJ1-1 | TRBV10-3 | few | .
TGTGCCAGCAGCCAAGTCGACATTCAGTACTTC | CASSQVDIQYF | TRBJ2-4 | TRBV14 | few | .
TGTGCCAGCAGCCTGACAGGGGGTAACAATCAGCCCCAGCATTTT | CASSLTGGNNQPQHF | TRBJ1-5 | TRBV7-3 | few | TRBD1
TGTGCCAGCAGTGAAGCGCCCCATGAGCAGTTCTTC | CASSEAPHEQFF | TRBJ2-1 | TRBV6-1 | few | .
TGTGCCAGCAGCTTATCTGGACTAGCGGGAATCAATGAGCAGTTCTTC | CASSLSGLAGINEQFF | TRBJ2-1 | TRBV7-9 | few | TRBD2
TGTGCCAGCAGTTTATATCAGGGGAACATTCAGTACTTC | CASSLYQGNIQYF | TRBJ2-4 | TRBV28 | . | .
TGTGCCAGCAGACTAGCGGGGGGGCAAGAGACCCAGTACTTC | CASRLAGGQETQYF | TRBJ2-5 | TRBV12-3/TRBV12-4 | many | TRBD2
TGTGCCAGCAGGAGGGGGCAAGGAATAAACTATGGCTACACCTTC | CASRRGQGINYGYTF | TRBJ1-2 | TRBV9 | once | TRBD1
TGTGCCATCAGTCTAGACAGGGACACTGAAGCTTTCTTT | CAISLDRDTEAFF | TRBJ1-1 | TRBV10-3 | once | TRBD1
TGTGCCAGTAGTATCCACACAGGAGGTAATCAGCCCCAGCATTTT | CASSIHTGGNQPQHF | TRBJ1-5 | TRBV19 | . | .
TGTGCCAGCAGCTTAGTAGACCAAGTACCTTCCTACGAGCAGTACTTC | CASSLVDQVPSYEQYF | TRBJ2-7 | TRBV7-6 | few | .
TGCGCCAGCAGCTTCCCGGGCCTCGACTATCAAGAGACCCAGTACTTC | CASSFPGLDYQETQYF | TRBJ2-5 | TRBV5-1 | . | .
TGTGCCAGCTCACCACGACAGGGCACTAACTATGGCTACACCTTC | CASSPRQGTNYGYTF | TRBJ1-2 | TRBV18 | . | TRBD1
TGTGCCAGCTCACCATCCCTTTCACCCCTCCACTTT | CASSPSLSPLHF | TRBJ1-6 | TRBV18 | many | .
TGTGCCAGCACCACCGGGACGGCAATTCAGCCCCAGCATTTT | CASTTGTAIQPQHF | TRBJ1-5 | TRBV2 | few | .
TGTGCCAGTTCTAGCGGGACTACAGCCTTCGATGAGCAGTTCTTC | CASSSGTTAFDEQFF | TRBJ2-1 | TRBV19 | . | TRBD2
TGTGCCAGCAGCTCGCACTGGAACAATGAGCAGTTCTTC | CASSSHWNNEQFF | TRBJ2-1 | TRBV7-2 | many | .
TGTGCCTGGAGTGTAACAGGTGGTGGCTACACCTTC | CAWSVTGGGYTF | TRBJ1-2 | TRBV30 | many | .
TGTGCCAGCATCCCGTTAATGGGGGCGGAGGACACTGAAGCTTTCTTT | CASIPLMGAEDTEAFF | TRBJ1-1 | TRBV7-9 | many | .
TGTGCCAGCAGTATATATACAGGGGGCCGGGTCAAAAACATTCAGTACTTC | CASSIYTGGRVKNIQYF | TRBJ2-4 | TRBV28 | many | TRBD1
TGTGCCAGCAGCTTGGCCAGGGGGGGCCGGAACACCGGGGAGCTGTTTTTT | CASSLARGGRNTGELFF | TRBJ2-2 | TRBV5-4 | . | .
TGTGCCAGCAGCGTAGGGGCAGGGTATCAGCCCCAGCATTTT | CASSVGAGYQPQHF | TRBJ1-5 | TRBV9 | . | .
TGTGCCAGCAGTCTCCTTAATCGGGACAACCAGCATTTT | CASSLLNRDNQHF | TRBJ1-5 | TRBV2 | many | .
TGTGCCAGTGCCGGGACAGTAAGCAATCAGCCCCAGCATTTT | CASAGTVSNQPQHF | TRBJ1-5 | TRBV7-2 | . | TRBD1
TGTGCCAGTCGCTACTCCAACCGCGGGGCCGGGGCCAACGTCCTGACTTTC | CASRYSNRGAGANVLTF | TRBJ2-6 | TRBV19 | few | .
TGTGCCAGCAGCGGACTAGCGGGGATCAGTTTCGGGGAGCTGTTTTTT | CASSGLAGISFGELFF | TRBJ2-2 | TRBV7-2 | many | TRBD2
TGTGCCAGCAGCTTTGCGTTTGACTATTCTAGCACAGATACGCAGTATTTT | CASSFAFDYSSTDTQYF | TRBJ2-3 | TRBV11-1 | . | .
TGTGCCAGTAGTATACTAGCGGGAGAATCCGGGGAGCTGTTTTTT | CASSILAGESGELFF | TRBJ2-2 | TRBV19 | . | TRBD2
TGTGCCAGCAGCCCTAACCTAGCGGGAGGGTCCTACAATGAGCAGTTCTTC | CASSPNLAGGSYNEQFF | TRBJ2-1 | TRBV2 | many | TRBD2
TGTGCCAGCAGTATCGGGACAAATAGCAATCAGCCCCAGCATTTT | CASSIGTNSNQPQHF | TRBJ1-5 | TRBV28 | few | .
TGTGCCTGGTCCAGGACTAGCGGGCCCTACGAGCAGTACTTC | CAWSRTSGPYEQYF | TRBJ2-7 | TRBV30 | many | TRBD2
TGTGCCAGTAACAGGATTGGGCTTGACGGCTACACCTTC | CASNRIGLDGYTF | TRBJ1-2 | TRBV19 | . | .
TGTGCCAGCAGCTTCAGGGGGGGGCCGGAGGAGCAGTTCTTC | CASSFRGGPEEQFF | TRBJ2-1 | TRBV11-1 | . | .
TGTGCCAGCAGCTGGGGGGGGAACAATGAGCAGTTCTTC | CASSWGGNNEQFF | TRBJ2-1 | TRBV5-6 | . | TRBD2
TGTGCCAGCAGCTTAGGCGGGGGCCCATCACCCCTCCACTTT | CASSLGGGPSPLHF | TRBJ1-6 | TRBV7-9 | . | .
TGTGCCAGCAGTTACGGGAGTTCGATCCCCACCGAAGCTTTCTTT | CASSYGSSIPTEAFF | TRBJ1-1 | TRBV6-2/TRBV6-3 | many | .
TGTGCCAGCAGCTTAGCCCTTTCTAGCGGGAGAACAGATACGCAGTATTTT | CASSLALSSGRTDTQYF | TRBJ2-3 | TRBV7-2 | many | TRBD2
TGTGCCAGCAGTGGGGCGCTGACAGGGTCTGGTGAAAAACTGTTTTTT | CASSGALTGSGEKLFF | TRBJ1-4 | TRBV27 | . | TRBD1